This entry describes one T cell receptor (beta chain). No antigen is known for it. The source of the sample is a study of beta chain features in type 1 diabetes. Study observations and caveats: Shortening of TCRB CDR3s, moderate but significant, appeared in all four CD4+ subsets of Type 1 diabetes patients.

Every isolated RNA sample was fully reverse transcribed, so sequencing captured expressed TCRB transcripts. Only in-frame clones appear in the TCRdb table, and some are missing; sequencing was by immunoSEQ multiplex PCR. The sample has a few hundred thousand clones; roughly 17% are singletons. V was trimmed by 8 bases and J by 3 bases, leaving 8 bases between them. The CDR3 spans 11 residues. CDR1 and CDR2 (germline): ENHRY, SYGVKD. The sequencing input was naive CD4+ T cells from blood. The receptor's source is a man aged 25-40 years with type 1 diabetes. The chain combines TRBV10-3 with TRBJ2-7, with TRBD1 as a possible D gene (5 bases). CDR3 nucleotide sequence: TGTGCCATCGGGGCGGACTACGAGCAGTACTTC. Its protein product is CAIGADYEQYF.